This TCR beta chain was sequenced in a study of T cells in Graves' hyperthyroidism and ophthalmopathy. General observations from the study: Most thyroid clonotypes with frequency above 0.001 were detected in blood.

This CDR3 has 17 amino acids. The germline V gene has CDR1 DFQATT and CDR2 SNEGSKA (reference sequence). After removal of 0 bases from V and 2 bases from J, the junction contained 11 bases not matched to a gene. RNA transcripts provided the source from which TCR beta CDR3 regions were amplified. First-round RT-PCR targeting the TCR CDR3 was performed with the HTBI primer set. TCRdb re-called the multiplex PCR reads through MiXCR, storing one row per CDR3 protein. Of about 270,000 distinct CDR3 sequences in the sample, around 25% were seen once. This clonotype was seen at least ten times. Its antigen is not identified. Uncontrolled infections, other autoimmune diseases, pregnancy or lactation led to exclusion of patients. Diagnosis rested on symptoms, serum thyroxine and TRAb, thyroid ultrasound, and orbital computed tomography.

The chain couples TRBV20-1 to TRBJ2-3, with 7 bases matching TRBD2. Sequenced input: blood. This receptor was taken from a man aged 35 to 55 with Graves' hyperthyroidism that later progressed to Graves' ophthalmopathy. The CDR3 DNA reads TGCAGTGCTAGAGATCGGGGCTTAGCGGGCTACACAGATACGCAGTATTTT. Residues: CSARDRGLAGYTDTQYF.